The 13 T cell receptor beta chains presented below share a single source sample, sequenced in a study of cytomegalovirus exposure and HLA in healthy donors. The PCR had 60 Vbeta and 13 Jbeta primers. TCRdb's table, derived via immunoSEQ multiplex PCR, lists solely in-frame clones and lacks some. The sample has over 130,000 clones, around three quarters seen once. The sequencing input was PBMCs. The receptors here all came from a woman aged 40 to 49 in good health and CMV-seropositive.

This chain connects TRBV27 to TRBJ2-7; D is ambiguous. The CDR3 totals 11 residues. V gave up 5 bases and J gave up 7 bases, with 9 bases separating them. CDR1 and CDR2 (germline): MNHEY, SMNVEV (reference sequence). The CDR3 is CASSPPGEQYF. The DNA of the CDR3 is TGTGCCAGCAGTCCCCCCGGGGAGCAGTACTTC.

CDR3 sequence (DNA): TGTGCCAGTAGTATAGGCATTAGCGGGAGAGGAGAGACCCAGTACTTC. Its protein product is CASSIGISGRGETQYF. The V call is TRBV19, the J call TRBJ2-5; 9 bases line up with TRBD2. V lost 1 base, J lost 4 bases, and 7 bases stayed unmatched. This CDR3 has 16 amino acids. Germline V gene lookup returns CDR1 LNHDA and CDR2 SQIVND (reference sequence).

This clone was counted a single time. Other DNA variants within this sample encode the same CDR3. This chain connects TRBV10-3 to TRBJ2-3; D not resolved. CDR1 and CDR2 from the germline V gene are ENHRY and SYGVKD. Trimming removed 3 bases at V and 0 bases at J, with 7 bases between. The CDR3 spans 14 residues. This CDR3 is CAISDSRSTDTQYF. DNA of the CDR3: TGTGCCATCAGTGATTCCCGGAGCACAGATACGCAGTATTTT.

The V call is TRBV5-1, the J call TRBJ1-2; D is possibly TRBD1 (5 bases). The V gene lost 5 bases and the J gene lost 8 bases, with 13 bases spanning the gap. CDR1 SGHRS and CDR2 YFSETQ come from the germline V gene. The CDR3 contains 12 residues. This CDR3 is CASSLLGEGYTF. DNA of the CDR3: TGCGCCAGCAGTCTTCTAGGGGAAGGCTACACCTTC.

V usage is TRBV7-2 and J usage is TRBJ2-5, with D maybe TRBD1 (5 bases). This CDR3 region has 14 residues. With 5 bases removed from V and 5 bases from J, the gap between germline ends came to 15 bases. Germline assignment: CDR1 SGHTA and CDR2 FQGNSA. The DNA for the CDR3 is TGTGCCAGCAGCCCCCCGAACAACAGGGAGACCCAGTACTTC. Its translation is CASSPPNNRETQYF.

The rearrangement joins TRBV7-2 to TRBJ2-2; D ambiguous. The ends were cut back, 5 bases at V and 6 bases at J, with 10 bases in the middle. This CDR3 has 13 residues. CDR1 and CDR2 (germline): SGHTA, FQGNSA. As DNA, the CDR3 is TGTGCCAGCAGCCCCATTCGAGCCGGGGAGCTGTTTTTT. Translation: CASSPIRAGELFF.

J is TRBJ2-1 and V is TRBV2; the D is unclear. This CDR3 has 13 amino acids. The V end was cut by 2 bases, the J end by 7 bases, with 9 bases between. Per the germline V gene, CDR1 is SNHLY and CDR2 is FYNNEI. CDR3 nucleotides: TGTGCCAGCAGTGAATTTCCCACTAATGAGCAGTTCTTC. This gives the protein CASSEFPTNEQFF.

J is TRBJ2-5 and V is TRBV2; TRBD2 matches 9 bases. The CDR3 sequence is 14 residues long. The germline V gene encodes CDR1 SNHLY and CDR2 FYNNEI. After removal of 6 bases from V and 5 bases from J, the junction contained 7 bases not matched to a gene. The CDR3 loop reads CASSLAGAGETQYF. In nucleotides, the CDR3 is TGTGCCAGCAGCTTAGCGGGAGCGGGCGAGACCCAGTACTTC.

The rearrangement links TRBV28 to TRBJ2-7; no clear D gene. The CDR3 is made up of 16 amino acids. Trimming pared 4 bases from V and 4 bases from J, leaving 20 bases between. Germline lookup yields CDR1 MDHEN and CDR2 SYDVKM. This CDR3 is CASSSPPLPGVYEQYF. The CDR3 nucleotides are TGTGCCAGCAGTTCTCCCCCACTACCGGGTGTTTACGAGCAGTACTTC.

J is TRBJ2-7 and V is TRBV11-2, with 8 bases that match TRBD2. The CDR3 is made up of 13 amino acids. V was pared by 5 bases and J by 6 bases, with 6 bases of the junction left unmatched. Germline V gene lookup returns CDR1 SGHAT and CDR2 FQNNGV. The CDR3 nucleotides are TGTGCCAGCAGCATAGGGACTAGACGCGAGCAGTACTTC. Protein sequence: CASSIGTRREQYF.

This rearrangement joins TRBV5-4 to TRBJ2-3; 9 bases match TRBD2. J was trimmed by 1 base and V by 5 bases; bases with no gene match: 8. The CDR3 length is 16 residues. Per the germline V gene, CDR1 is SGHNT and CDR2 is YYREEE (reference sequence). The CDR3, as DNA: TGTGCCAGCAGACCTACCGGGACTAGCCGCACAGATACGCAGTATTTT. Its translation: CASRPTGTSRTDTQYF.

This chain connects TRBV28 to TRBJ2-7; 7 bases fit TRBD1. The V and J ends lost 4 bases and 2 bases, in that order; junction bases with no gene match: 11. Germline CDR1 MDHEN, CDR2 SYDVKM. The CDR3 extends over 16 amino acids. The CDR3 bases are TGTGCCAGCAGTTATATACCGGGACAGCTTCCCTACGAGCAGTACTTC. Translating it yields CASSYIPGQLPYEQYF.

The chain links TRBV29-1 to TRBJ2-7, with TRBD2 identical over 7 bases. The length of the CDR3 is 15 residues. The V gene's germline CDR1 is SQVTM and CDR2 ANQGSEA. V was pared by 4 bases and J by 3 bases, with 12 bases of the junction left unmatched. CDR3 in amino acids: CSVGGLAGAVYEQYF. DNA for the CDR3: TGCAGCGTTGGGGGCCTGGCGGGAGCTGTCTACGAGCAGTACTTC.